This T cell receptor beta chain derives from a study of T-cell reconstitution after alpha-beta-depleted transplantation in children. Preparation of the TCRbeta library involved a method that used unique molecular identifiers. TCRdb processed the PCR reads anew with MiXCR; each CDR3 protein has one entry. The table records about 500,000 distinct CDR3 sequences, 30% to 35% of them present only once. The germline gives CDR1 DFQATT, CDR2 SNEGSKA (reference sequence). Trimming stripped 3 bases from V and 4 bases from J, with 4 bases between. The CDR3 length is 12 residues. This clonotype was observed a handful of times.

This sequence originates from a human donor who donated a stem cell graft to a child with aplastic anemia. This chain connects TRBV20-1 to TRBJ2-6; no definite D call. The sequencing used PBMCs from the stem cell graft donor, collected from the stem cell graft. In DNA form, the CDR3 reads TGCAGTGCTAGGGGAGGGGCCAACGTCCTGACTTTC. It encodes CSARGGANVLTF.